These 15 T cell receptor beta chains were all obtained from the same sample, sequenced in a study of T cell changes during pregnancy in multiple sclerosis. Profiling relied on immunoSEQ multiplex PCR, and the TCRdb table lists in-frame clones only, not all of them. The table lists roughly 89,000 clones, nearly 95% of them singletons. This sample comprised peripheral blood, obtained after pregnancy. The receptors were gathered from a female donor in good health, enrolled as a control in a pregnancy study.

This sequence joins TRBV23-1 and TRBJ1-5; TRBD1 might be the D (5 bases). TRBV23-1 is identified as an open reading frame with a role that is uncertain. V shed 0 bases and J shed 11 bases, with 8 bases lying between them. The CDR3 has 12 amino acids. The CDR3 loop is CASSQSDRAQHF. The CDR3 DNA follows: TGCGCCAGCAGTCAATCTGACAGAGCCCAGCATTTT.

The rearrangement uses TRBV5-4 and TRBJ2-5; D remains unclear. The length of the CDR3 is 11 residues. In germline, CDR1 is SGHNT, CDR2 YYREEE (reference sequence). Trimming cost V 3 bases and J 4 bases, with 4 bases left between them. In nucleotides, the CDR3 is TGTGCCAGCAGCTCAGGAGAGACCCAGTACTTC. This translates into CASSSGETQYF.

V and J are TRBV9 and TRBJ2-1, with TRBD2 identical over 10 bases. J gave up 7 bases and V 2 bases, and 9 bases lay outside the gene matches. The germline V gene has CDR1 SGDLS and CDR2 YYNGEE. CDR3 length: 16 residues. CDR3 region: CASSVRLAGVGNEQFF. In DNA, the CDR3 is TGTGCCAGCAGCGTCCGTCTAGCGGGAGTGGGGAATGAGCAGTTCTTC. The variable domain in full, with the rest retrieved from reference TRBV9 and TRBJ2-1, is DSGVTQTPKHLITATGQRVTLRCSPRSGDLSVYWYQQSLDQGLQFLIQYYNGEERAKGNILERFSAQQFPDLHSELNLSSLELGDSALYFCASSVRLAGVGNEQFFGPGTRLTVL.

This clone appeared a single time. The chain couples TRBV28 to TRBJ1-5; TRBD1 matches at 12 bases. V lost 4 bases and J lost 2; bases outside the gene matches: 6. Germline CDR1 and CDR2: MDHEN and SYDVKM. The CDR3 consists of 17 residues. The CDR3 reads CASSSGQGASGNQPQHF. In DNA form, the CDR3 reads TGTGCCAGCAGTTCGGGACAGGGGGCATCGGGCAATCAGCCCCAGCATTTT.

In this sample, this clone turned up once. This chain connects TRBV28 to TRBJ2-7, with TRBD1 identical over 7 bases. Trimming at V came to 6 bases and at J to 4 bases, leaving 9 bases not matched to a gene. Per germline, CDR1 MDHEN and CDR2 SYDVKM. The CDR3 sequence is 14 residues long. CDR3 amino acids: CASSSTGTAYEQYF. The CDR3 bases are TGTGCCAGCAGCTCCACCGGGACAGCTTACGAGCAGTACTTC.

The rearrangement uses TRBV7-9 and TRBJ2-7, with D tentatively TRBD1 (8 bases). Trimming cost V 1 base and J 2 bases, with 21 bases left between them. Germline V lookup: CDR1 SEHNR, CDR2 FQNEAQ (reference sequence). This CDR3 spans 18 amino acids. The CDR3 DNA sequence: TGTGCCAGCAGCTTAGAAGGGACAGGTCGGGGGGTGGCCTACGAGCAGTACTTC. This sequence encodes CASSLEGTGRGVAYEQYF.

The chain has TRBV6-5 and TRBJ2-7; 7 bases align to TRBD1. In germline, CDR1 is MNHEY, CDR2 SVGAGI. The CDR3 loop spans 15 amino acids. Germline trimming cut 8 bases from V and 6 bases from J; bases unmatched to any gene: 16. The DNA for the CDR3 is TGTGCCAGCCCAAACGACCAAGGGGGCGGAGGCGAGCAGTACTTC. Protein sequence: CASPNDQGGGGEQYF.

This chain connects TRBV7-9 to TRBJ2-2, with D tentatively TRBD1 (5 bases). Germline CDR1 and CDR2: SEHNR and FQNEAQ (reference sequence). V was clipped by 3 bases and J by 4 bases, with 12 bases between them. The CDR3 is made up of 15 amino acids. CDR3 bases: TGTGCCAGCAGCTTTGGGCAGGGAAGCACCGGGGAGCTGTTTTTT. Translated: CASSFGQGSTGELFF.

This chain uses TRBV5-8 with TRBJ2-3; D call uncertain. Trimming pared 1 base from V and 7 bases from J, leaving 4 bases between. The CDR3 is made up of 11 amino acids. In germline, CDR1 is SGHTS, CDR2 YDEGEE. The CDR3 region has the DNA TGTGCCAGCAGCTTGCAGAATACGCAGTATTTT. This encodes CASSLQNTQYF.

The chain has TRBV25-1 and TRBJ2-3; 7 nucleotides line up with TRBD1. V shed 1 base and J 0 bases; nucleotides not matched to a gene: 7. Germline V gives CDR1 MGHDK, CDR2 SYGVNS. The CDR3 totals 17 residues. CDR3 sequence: CASSEFRGQTSTDTQYF. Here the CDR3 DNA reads TGTGCCAGCAGTGAATTCCGGGGACAGACTAGCACAGATACGCAGTATTTT.

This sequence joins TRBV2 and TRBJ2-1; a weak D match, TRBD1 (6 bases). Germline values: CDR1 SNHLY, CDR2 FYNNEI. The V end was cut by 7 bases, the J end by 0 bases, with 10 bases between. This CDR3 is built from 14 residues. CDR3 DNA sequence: TGTGCCAGCAAGACAGGTAGCTCCTACAATGAGCAGTTCTTC. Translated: CASKTGSSYNEQFF. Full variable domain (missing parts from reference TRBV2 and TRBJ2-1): EPEVTQTPSHQVTQMGQEVILRCVPISNHLYFYWYRQILGQKVEFLVSFYNNEISEKSEIFDDQFSVERPDGSNFTLKIRSTKLEDSAMYFCASKTGSSYNEQFFGPGTRLTVL.

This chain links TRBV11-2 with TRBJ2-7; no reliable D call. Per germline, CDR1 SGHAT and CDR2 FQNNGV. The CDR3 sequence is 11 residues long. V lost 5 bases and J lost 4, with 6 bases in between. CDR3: CASSAEYEQYF. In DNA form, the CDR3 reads TGTGCCAGCAGCGCCGAGTACGAGCAGTACTTC.

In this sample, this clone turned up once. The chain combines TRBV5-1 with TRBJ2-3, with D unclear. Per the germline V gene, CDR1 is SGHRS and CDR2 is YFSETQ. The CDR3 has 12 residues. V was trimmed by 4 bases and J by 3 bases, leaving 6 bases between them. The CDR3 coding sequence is TGCGCCAGCAGCCCTAGGACAGATACGCAGTATTTT. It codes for CASSPRTDTQYF.

The CDR3 sequence: CASSPRRSSGSPKPYEQYF. Written as DNA, the CDR3 is TGTGCCAGCAGCCCCCGTAGGAGCAGCGGGAGTCCTAAACCCTACGAGCAGTACTTC. This chain links TRBV5-4 with TRBJ2-7; 8 bases agree with TRBD2. Trimming cost V 4 bases and J 2 bases; bases outside gene matches: 20. This CDR3 contains 19 residues. Per the germline V gene, CDR1 is SGHNT and CDR2 is YYREEE (reference sequence).

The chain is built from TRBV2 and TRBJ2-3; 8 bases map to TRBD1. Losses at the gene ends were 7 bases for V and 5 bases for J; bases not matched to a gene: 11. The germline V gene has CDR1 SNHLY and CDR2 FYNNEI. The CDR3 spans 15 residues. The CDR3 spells CASNNRGFVLDTQYF. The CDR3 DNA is TGTGCCAGCAACAACAGGGGGTTCGTATTAGATACGCAGTATTTT.